The source of this TCR beta chain is a study of blood T cells in healthy people across ages (dated by TCRdb to the mid-2010s). Turning to the overall study: In model experiments, template switching captured about one uniquely barcoded TCR beta cDNA molecule for every two T cells. Using deep sequencing normalized with unique cDNA molecular identifiers, the study measured how TCR beta repertoire diversity changes with age. Four age groups were formed from the donors: young (average approximately 16 years), middle-aged (approximately 40), aged (roughly 59) and long-lived (less than 85). Using the same blood draw, the study looked at two additional independent replicas of 1 million unique cDNA reads for two donors, one aged 18 to 30 and the other aged 80 or older. Broader findings and caveats from the paper: Because profiling used bulk unsorted PBMCs, naive and antigen-experienced compartments could not be compared conclusively. Observed TCR beta diversity correlated strongly with the percentage of naive T cells measured by flow cytometry. Estimates of total diversity based on one million sequenced T cells were regarded as lower bounds and as underestimates. Compared with the aged group, more naive CD4+ T cells, fewer expanded clones and increased TCR diversity were shown by the long-lived group, suggesting age selection. The CMV infection status of donors was not known, potentially confounding age-related changes in expanded clonotypes. Observed TCR beta diversity per million T cells fell roughly linearly with age, and a significant reduction was already apparent by age around 40.

Systemically healthy Caucasian individuals from Russia, around 39 in total and aged roughly 6 to 100 years, were included as donors. Each donor gave about 9.8 milliliters of peripheral blood, drawn into EDTA-treated Vacutainer tubes. Ficoll-Paque density-gradient centrifugation was used to isolate PBMCs, with at least 6 million per sample. Total RNA was extracted from PBMCs with Trizol reagent, with at least 6 micrograms obtained per sample. For every donor, an aliquot of PBMCs went through flow cytometry to measure the percentages of naive CD45RAhigh/CD27high T cells. The germline V gene supplies CDR1 MDHEN and CDR2 SYDVKM. From cysteine to phenylalanine, the CDR3 is 14 amino acids long. The retained sequence is limited to the CDR3, 42 bases, with the frame set at the first base. About this clonotype itself: It has no known antigen specificity. Per-base qualities were not stored, and no clone one base away is much larger.

Libraries came from 5' RACE. The listed sequencing device is Illumina HiSeq 2500. A second PCR of roughly 6 to 11 cycles was run with a J-beta primer mix and a sample-barcoded 5' primer. A template-switch 5' adaptor carrying 12 random nucleotides introduced a unique molecular identifier onto each TCR beta cDNA molecule. Each sample yielded at least 3 million CDR3-containing paired-end reads. The Mint cDNA synthesis kit, primed by a TRBC-specific oligonucleotide, was used to synthesize first-strand cDNA from all RNA. Following uracil-DNA glycosylase treatment, a first 18-cycle PCR with universal primers M1SS and BC2_uni_R was performed on all cDNA. In the authors' own workflow: Each sample was normalized by randomly selecting 1 million high-quality reads, each carrying a distinct molecular identifier. Reads with shared molecular identifiers were discarded instead of being binned into consensus sequences. MiTCR, run with a Q25 quality threshold and the strictest error-elimination algorithm, handled CDR3 identification, clonotype clustering and error correction. A nonparametric unseen species model with Euler transformation was used to estimate a lower bound on total TCR beta diversity. The public reads were run again by TCRdb, first through fastp at Q25 and then through MiXCR, and only productive beta chains were kept. Rows are combined by CDR3 protein, so each entry shows the most common genes and DNA. TCRdb's processing, not the authors', yielded these V and J calls. The sample table shows approximately 780,000 distinct CDR3 sequences, and under 30% are seen once. In total, the top ten clones hold 3% of the sample.

The sample was also reused in another study, on T cells of mothers and their children. In that second paper, the authors write: The donors were nine systemically healthy Caucasian individuals, made up of three mothers and their six children. cDNA synthesis consumed the entire amount of extracted RNA, loaded at approximately 1.6 ug RNA in each 15 ul reaction. Sample barcodes and 2-4 random nucleotides were added via the M1S primer in the second PCR. Over 10 million TCR beta CDR3 reads came from each mother, compared with around 3 million reads from each child. In both related and unrelated pairs, thymic selection shapes the output of TCR recombination in a similar way, with inherited differences having only a minor effect. Normalized repertoire overlap in related mother-child pairs was always slightly higher than in unrelated mother-child pairs, but the difference was never significant. With a sensitivity of about 100 clones per million clonotypes, no persistent microchimeric T cell clones were detected. Deep NGS was used in the study to compare the TCR beta repertoires of mothers and children and to look for features that separate related mother-child pairs from unrelated individuals. Mothers averaged about 37 +/- 4 years of age and children averaged around 10 +/- 4 years. After adapter ligation was performed with NEBNext reagents, the libraries were sequenced on an Illumina HiSeq 2000 with 100+100 nt paired-end reads. To prevent cross-contamination, the mother and child libraries were prepared a month apart and were sequenced in separate runs. Each donor had between about 500,000 and 2,300,000 distinct TCR beta clonotypes identified. Naive TCR beta clonotypes were estimated from low-frequency clonotypes matched to each donor's FACS-determined naive share, without sorting.

The sequence was collected from a boy aged 5-17 years in good health. The sequencing input was blood. The chain links TRBV28 with TRBJ2-5; 7 middle bases align to TRBD1. Near its end, the DNA agrees better with TRBJ2-7, so the J call may be wrong. The DNA sequence reads TGTGCCAGCAGTCCCCTTGACAGGGCCCACGAGCAGTACTTC. Translated, this gives CASSPLDRAHEQYF.